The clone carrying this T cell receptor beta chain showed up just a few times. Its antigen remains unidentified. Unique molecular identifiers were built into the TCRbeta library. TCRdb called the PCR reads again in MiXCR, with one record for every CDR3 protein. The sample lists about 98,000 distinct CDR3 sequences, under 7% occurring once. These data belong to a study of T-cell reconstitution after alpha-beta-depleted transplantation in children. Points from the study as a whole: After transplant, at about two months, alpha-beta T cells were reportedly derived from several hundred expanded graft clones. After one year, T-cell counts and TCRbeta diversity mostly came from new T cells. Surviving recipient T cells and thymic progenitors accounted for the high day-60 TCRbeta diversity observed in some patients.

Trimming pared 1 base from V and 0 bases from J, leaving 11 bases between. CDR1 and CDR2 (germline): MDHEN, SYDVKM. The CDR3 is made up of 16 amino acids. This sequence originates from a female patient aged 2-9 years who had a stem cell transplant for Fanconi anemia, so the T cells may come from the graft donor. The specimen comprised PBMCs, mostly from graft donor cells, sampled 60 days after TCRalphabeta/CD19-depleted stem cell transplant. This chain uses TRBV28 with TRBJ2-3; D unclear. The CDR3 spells CASSLLPRRSTDTQYF. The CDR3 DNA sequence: TGTGCCAGCAGTTTATTGCCAAGGCGGAGCACAGATACGCAGTATTTT. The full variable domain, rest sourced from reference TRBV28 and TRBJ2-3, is DVKVTQSSRYLVKRTGEKVFLECVQDMDHENMFWYRQDPGLGLRLIYFSYDVKMKEKGDIPEGYSVSREKKERFSLILESASTNQTSMYLCASSLLPRRSTDTQYFGPGTRLTVL.